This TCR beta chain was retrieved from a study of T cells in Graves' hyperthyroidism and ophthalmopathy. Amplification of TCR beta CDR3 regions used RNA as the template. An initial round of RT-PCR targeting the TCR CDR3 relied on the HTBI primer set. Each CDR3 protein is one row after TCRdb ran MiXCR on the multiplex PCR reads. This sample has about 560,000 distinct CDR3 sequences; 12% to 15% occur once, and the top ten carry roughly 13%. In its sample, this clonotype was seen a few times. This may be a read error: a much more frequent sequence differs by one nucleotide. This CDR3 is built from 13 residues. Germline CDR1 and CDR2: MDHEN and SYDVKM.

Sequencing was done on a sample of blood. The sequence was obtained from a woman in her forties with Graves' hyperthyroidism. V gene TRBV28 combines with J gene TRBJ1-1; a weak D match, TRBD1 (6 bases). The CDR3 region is CASGGHPNTEALF. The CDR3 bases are TGTGCCAGCGGGGGACATCCTAACACTGAAGCTCTCTTT.